This is a list of T cell receptor beta chains from one sample in a study of T cell responses to AZD1222 COVID-19 vaccine. Only in-frame clones appear in the TCRdb table, and some are missing; sequencing was by immunoSEQ multiplex PCR. The sample holds roughly 99,000 clones, over 80% seen once. Material: peripheral blood, obtained 28 days after the second AZD1222 dose. The receptor source for this set is an adult who received the AZD1222 COVID-19 vaccine. Each CDR3 is given with its conserved first and last residue. D genes are given only for firm matches. Clone size, where shown, is once, few, many, or a class for clones that have expanded.

v_call	j_call	d_call	clone_size	cdr3_aa	cdr3_nt
TRBV9	TRBJ1-2	-	-	CASSVRQGEVANYGYTF	TGTGCCAGCAGCGTACGGCAGGGAGAAGTTGCTAACTATGGCTACACCTTC
TRBV4-3	TRBJ1-1	-	-	CASSQGLGPTEAFF	TGCGCCAGCAGCCAAGGACTAGGTCCCACTGAAGCTTTCTTT
TRBV28	TRBJ2-3	-	-	CASSSGRPLSTDTQYF	TGTGCCAGCAGTTCCGGCCGACCTCTAAGCACAGATACGCAGTATTTT
TRBV19	TRBJ1-5	-	-	CASSLRAQPQHF	TGTGCCAGTAGCCTCAGGGCTCAGCCCCAGCATTTT
TRBV4-3	TRBJ2-2	TRBD2	-	CASSQDPGLAHGELFF	TGCGCCAGCAGCCAAGACCCGGGACTAGCCCACGGGGAGCTGTTTTTT
TRBV9	TRBJ1-4	-	-	CASSPLGQVGKLFF	TGTGCCAGCAGCCCCCTGGGGCAGGTAGGAAAACTGTTTTTT
TRBV4-1	TRBJ2-3	-	-	CASSQARPGTDTQYF	TGCGCCAGCAGCCAAGCTCGCCCCGGAACAGATACGCAGTATTTT
TRBV5-4	TRBJ1-3	-	-	CASSSSSRESSGNTIYF	TGTGCCAGCAGCTCCTCGTCCAGGGAGAGTTCTGGAAACACCATATATTTT
TRBV7-2	TRBJ2-3	-	-	CASSLDGGAGGADTQYF	TGTGCCAGCAGCTTAGATGGGGGGGCCGGGGGAGCAGATACGCAGTATTTT
TRBV6-5	TRBJ1-5	-	-	CASSTGKEQPQHF	TGTGCCAGCAGCACGGGGAAGGAACAGCCCCAGCATTTT
TRBV9	TRBJ2-3	TRBD2	once	CASSDSGAASDTQYF	TGTGCCAGCAGCGATAGCGGGGCGGCCTCAGATACGCAGTATTTT
TRBV28	TRBJ1-2	TRBD1	-	CASSLHRQGHGYTF	TGTGCCAGCAGCCTGCACCGACAGGGGCACGGCTACACCTTC
TRBV5-4	TRBJ2-7	TRBD2	-	CASSHLLAGDDEQYF	TGTGCCAGCAGCCATCTACTAGCGGGAGATGACGAGCAGTACTTC
TRBV7-9	TRBJ1-5	-	-	CASSASGTSNQPQHF	TGTGCCAGCAGCGCCTCCGGGACTTCCAATCAGCCCCAGCATTTT
TRBV4-1	TRBJ1-2	TRBD1	-	CASSQDGGGGRYGYTF	TGCGCCAGCAGCCAAGATGGTGGAGGGGGCCGATATGGCTACACCTTC
TRBV19	TRBJ2-7	TRBD1	-	CASSMGTGAFEQYF	TGTGCCAGTAGTATGGGGACAGGGGCTTTCGAGCAGTACTTC
TRBV30	TRBJ1-1	-	-	CAWRYRENTEAFF	TGTGCCTGGAGGTATAGGGAGAACACTGAAGCTTTCTTT
TRBV12-3/TRBV12-4	TRBJ1-2	-	-	CASSPREDYGYTF	TGTGCCAGCAGTCCTCGTGAGGACTATGGCTACACCTTC
TRBV13	TRBJ1-1	-	-	CASSLTRDTEAFF	TGTGCCAGCAGCTTAACCAGGGACACTGAAGCTTTCTTT
TRBV30	TRBJ1-1	-	-	CACLGGVEAFF	TGTGCCTGCCTTGGAGGGGTTGAAGCTTTCTTT
TRBV3-1/TRBV3-2	TRBJ2-1	TRBD2	once	CASSRSGGTNNEQFF	TGTGCCAGCAGCCGGAGCGGGGGGACAAACAATGAGCAGTTCTTC
TRBV18	TRBJ2-7	TRBD2	-	CASSTGLASEQYF	TGTGCCAGCTCAACGGGACTAGCGTCCGAGCAGTACTTC
TRBV19	TRBJ2-7	TRBD1	once	CASSIGQGVRYEQYF	TGTGCCAGTAGTATAGGACAGGGTGTGCGGTACGAGCAGTACTTC
TRBV12-3/TRBV12-4	TRBJ2-2	-	-	CASSFSGGELFF	TGTGCCAGCAGTTTTTCTGGCGGGGAGCTGTTTTTT
TRBV10-3	TRBJ1-6	-	once	CAISSQGRSPLHF	TGTGCCATCAGCTCACAGGGAAGGTCACCCCTCCACTTT
TRBV11-2	TRBJ2-1	-	few	CASSLGAMSYNEQFF	TGTGCCAGCAGCTTAGGGGCCATGTCCTACAATGAGCAGTTCTTC
TRBV28	TRBJ1-5	-	once	CASSLWDSPRPQHF	TGTGCCAGCAGTTTATGGGACAGCCCCCGGCCCCAGCATTTT
TRBV12-5	TRBJ1-5	-	once	CASGSGEAGQPQHF	TGTGCTAGTGGTTCGGGGGAGGCGGGTCAGCCCCAGCATTTT
TRBV10-3	TRBJ1-5	TRBD1	-	CAISLTGKSNQPQHF	TGTGCCATCAGCCTGACAGGGAAGAGCAATCAGCCCCAGCATTTT
TRBV5-8	TRBJ1-5	TRBD1	-	CASSPPKVGTGDQPQHF	TGTGCCAGCAGCCCACCGAAGGTCGGGACAGGGGACCAGCCCCAGCATTTT
TRBV4-3	TRBJ1-1	-	-	CASSRGGAEAFF	TGCGCCAGCAGCCGCGGAGGAGCTGAAGCTTTCTTT
TRBV7-3	TRBJ1-5	-	-	CASSPGVGQPQHF	TGTGCCAGCAGCCCCGGGGTTGGTCAGCCCCAGCATTTT
TRBV5-4	TRBJ2-5	TRBD1	-	CASSPTGKRGETQYF	TGTGCCAGCAGCCCGACAGGGAAGAGGGGAGAGACCCAGTACTTC
TRBV18	TRBJ2-2	-	-	CASSPPNENTGELFF	TGTGCCAGCTCACCACCGAACGAGAACACCGGGGAGCTGTTTTTT
TRBV28	TRBJ2-2	TRBD2	-	CASRRLAGANTGELFF	TGTGCCAGCAGGAGACTAGCGGGTGCGAACACCGGGGAGCTGTTTTTT
TRBV6-1	TRBJ1-5	-	-	CASSEARTRDQPQHF	TGTGCCAGCAGTGAAGCCCGGACCAGGGATCAGCCCCAGCATTTT
TRBV4-3	TRBJ1-1	-	-	CASSQDSGGNTEAFF	TGCGCCAGCAGCCAAGATTCGGGGGGGAACACTGAAGCTTTCTTT
TRBV10-3	TRBJ2-2	-	-	CAISGGNTGELFF	TGTGCCATCAGTGGGGGCAACACCGGGGAGCTGTTTTTT
TRBV13	TRBJ2-7	-	-	CASSLAGQKYEQYF	TGTGCCAGCAGCTTAGCCGGACAGAAGTACGAGCAGTACTTC
TRBV10-3	TRBJ1-6	-	-	CAISALGGERNSPLHF	TGTGCCATCAGTGCCTTAGGCGGGGAACGTAATTCACCCCTCCACTTT
TRBV5-1	TRBJ1-1	TRBD1	few	CASSYLSGGTPEAFF	TGCGCCAGCAGCTACCTCTCAGGGGGGACGCCTGAAGCTTTCTTT